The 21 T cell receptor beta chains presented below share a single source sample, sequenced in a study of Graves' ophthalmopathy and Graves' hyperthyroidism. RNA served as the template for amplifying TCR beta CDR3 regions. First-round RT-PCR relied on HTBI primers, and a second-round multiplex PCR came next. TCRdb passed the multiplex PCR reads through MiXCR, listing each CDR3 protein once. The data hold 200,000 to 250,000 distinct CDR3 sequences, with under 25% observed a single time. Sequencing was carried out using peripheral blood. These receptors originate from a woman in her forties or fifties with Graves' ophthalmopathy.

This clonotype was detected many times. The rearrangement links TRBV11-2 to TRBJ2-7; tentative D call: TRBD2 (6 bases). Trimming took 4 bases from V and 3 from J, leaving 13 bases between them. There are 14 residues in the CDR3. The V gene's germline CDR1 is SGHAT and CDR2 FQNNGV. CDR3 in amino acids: CASSSRLVHYEQYF. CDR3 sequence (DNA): TGTGCCAGCAGCTCCCGACTAGTGCACTACGAGCAGTACTTC.

The CDR3 reads CASSIIGDKKYF. CDR3 coding DNA: TGTGCCAGTAGTATTATTGGGGACAAGAAGTACTTC. The chain employs TRBV19 and TRBJ2-5; perhaps TRBD1 as D (6 bases). Germline CDR1 LNHDA, CDR2 SQIVND (reference sequence). The CDR3 extends over 12 amino acids. Trimming cost V 3 bases and J 12 bases, with 14 bases left between them.

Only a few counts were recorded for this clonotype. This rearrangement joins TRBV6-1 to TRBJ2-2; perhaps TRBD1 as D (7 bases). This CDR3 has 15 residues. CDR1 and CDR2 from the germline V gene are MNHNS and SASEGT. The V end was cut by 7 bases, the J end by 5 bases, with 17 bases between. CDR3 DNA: TGTGCCAGCATTCCGGGGGACAGAATTACCGGGGAGCTGTTTTTT. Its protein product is CASIPGDRITGELFF.

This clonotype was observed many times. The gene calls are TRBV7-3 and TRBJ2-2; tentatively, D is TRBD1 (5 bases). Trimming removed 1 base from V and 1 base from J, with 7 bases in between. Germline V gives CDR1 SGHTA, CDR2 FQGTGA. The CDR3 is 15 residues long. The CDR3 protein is CASSLRGGNTGELFF. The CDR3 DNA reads TGTGCCAGCAGCTTAAGGGGCGGGAACACCGGGGAGCTGTTTTTT.

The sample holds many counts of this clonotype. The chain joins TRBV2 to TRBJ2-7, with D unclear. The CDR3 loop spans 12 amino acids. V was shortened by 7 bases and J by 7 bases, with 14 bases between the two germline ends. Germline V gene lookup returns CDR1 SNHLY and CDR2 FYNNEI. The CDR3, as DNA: TGTGCCAGCAAGGGTTATACCGGGGAGCAGTACTTC. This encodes CASKGYTGEQYF.

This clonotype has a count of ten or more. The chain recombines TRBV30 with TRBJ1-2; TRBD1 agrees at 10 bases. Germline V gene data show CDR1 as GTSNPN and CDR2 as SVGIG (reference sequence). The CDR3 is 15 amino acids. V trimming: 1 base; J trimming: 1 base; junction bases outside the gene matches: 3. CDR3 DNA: TGTGCCTGGAGTGGACAGGGGGCGAGTAACTATGGCTACACCTTC. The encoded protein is CAWSGQGASNYGYTF.

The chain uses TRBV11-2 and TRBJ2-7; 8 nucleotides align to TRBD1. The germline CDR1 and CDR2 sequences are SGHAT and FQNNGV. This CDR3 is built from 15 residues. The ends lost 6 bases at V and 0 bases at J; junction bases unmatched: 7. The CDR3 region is CASSPGQASSYEQYF. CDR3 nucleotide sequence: TGTGCCAGCAGTCCGGGACAGGCGAGCTCCTACGAGCAGTACTTC.

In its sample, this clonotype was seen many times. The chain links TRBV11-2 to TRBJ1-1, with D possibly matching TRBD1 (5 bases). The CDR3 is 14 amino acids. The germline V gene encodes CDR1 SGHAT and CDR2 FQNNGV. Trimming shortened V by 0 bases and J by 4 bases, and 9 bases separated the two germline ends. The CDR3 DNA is TGTGCCAGCAGCTTAGACAGGGTCGGCACTGAAGCTTTCTTT. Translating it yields CASSLDRVGTEAFF.

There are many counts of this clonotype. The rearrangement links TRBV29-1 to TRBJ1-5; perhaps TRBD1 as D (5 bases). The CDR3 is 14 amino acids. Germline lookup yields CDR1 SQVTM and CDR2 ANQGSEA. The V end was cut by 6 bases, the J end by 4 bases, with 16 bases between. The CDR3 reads CSVRTGLSNQPQHF. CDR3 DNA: TGCAGCGTCAGGACGGGGCTCTCAAATCAGCCCCAGCATTTT.

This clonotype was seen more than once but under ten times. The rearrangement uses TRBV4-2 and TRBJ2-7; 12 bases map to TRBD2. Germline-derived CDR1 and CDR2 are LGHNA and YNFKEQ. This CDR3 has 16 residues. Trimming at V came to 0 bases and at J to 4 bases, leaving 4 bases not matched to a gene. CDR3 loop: CASSQDWTSGIYEQYF. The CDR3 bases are TGTGCCAGCAGCCAAGATTGGACTAGCGGGATATACGAGCAGTACTTC.

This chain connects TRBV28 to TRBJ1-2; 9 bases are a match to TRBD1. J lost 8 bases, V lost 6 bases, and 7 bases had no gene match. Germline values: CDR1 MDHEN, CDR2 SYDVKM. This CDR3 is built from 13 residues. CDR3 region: CASRDRGRGGYTF. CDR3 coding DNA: TGTGCCAGCAGAGACAGGGGGAGGGGAGGCTACACCTTC.

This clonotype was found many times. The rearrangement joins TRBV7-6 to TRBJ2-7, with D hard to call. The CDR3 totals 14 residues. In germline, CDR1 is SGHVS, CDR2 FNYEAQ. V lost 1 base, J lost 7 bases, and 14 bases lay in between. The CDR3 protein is CASSLDSFLGEQYF. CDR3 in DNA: TGTGCCAGCAGCTTAGATTCCTTTCTGGGGGAGCAGTACTTC.

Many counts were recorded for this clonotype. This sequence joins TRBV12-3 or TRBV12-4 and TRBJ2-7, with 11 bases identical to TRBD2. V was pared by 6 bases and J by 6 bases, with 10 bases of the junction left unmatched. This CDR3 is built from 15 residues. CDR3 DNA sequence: TGTGCCAGCAGAGAATTAGCGGGAGGGCCTGGCGAGCAGTACTTC. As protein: CASRELAGGPGEQYF.

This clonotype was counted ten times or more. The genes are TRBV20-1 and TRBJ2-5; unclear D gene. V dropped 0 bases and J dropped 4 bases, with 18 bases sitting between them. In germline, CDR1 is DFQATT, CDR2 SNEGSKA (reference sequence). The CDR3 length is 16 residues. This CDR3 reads CSARDIHGQARETQYF. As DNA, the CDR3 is TGCAGTGCTAGAGATATACACGGGCAGGCCCGAGAGACCCAGTACTTC.

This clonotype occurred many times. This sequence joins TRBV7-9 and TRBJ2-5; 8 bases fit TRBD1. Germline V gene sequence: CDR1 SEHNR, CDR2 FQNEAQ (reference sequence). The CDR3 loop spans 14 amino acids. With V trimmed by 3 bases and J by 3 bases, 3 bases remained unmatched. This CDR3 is CASSFKGQEETQYF. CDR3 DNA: TGTGCCAGCAGCTTTAAGGGACAGGAAGAGACCCAGTACTTC.

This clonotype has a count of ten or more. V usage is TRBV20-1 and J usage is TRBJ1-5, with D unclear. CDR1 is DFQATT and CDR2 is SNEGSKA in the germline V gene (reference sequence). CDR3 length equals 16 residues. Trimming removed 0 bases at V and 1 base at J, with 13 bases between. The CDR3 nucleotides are TGCAGTGCTAGAGATCTGGACGAAAGAAGCAATCAGCCCCAGCATTTT. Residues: CSARDLDERSNQPQHF.

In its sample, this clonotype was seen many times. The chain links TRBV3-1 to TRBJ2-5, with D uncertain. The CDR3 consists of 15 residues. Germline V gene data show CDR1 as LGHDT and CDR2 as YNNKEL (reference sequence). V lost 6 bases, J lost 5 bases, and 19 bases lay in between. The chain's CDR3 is CASSPRTLVHETQYF. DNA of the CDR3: TGTGCCAGCAGTCCGCGGACGTTGGTACATGAGACCCAGTACTTC.

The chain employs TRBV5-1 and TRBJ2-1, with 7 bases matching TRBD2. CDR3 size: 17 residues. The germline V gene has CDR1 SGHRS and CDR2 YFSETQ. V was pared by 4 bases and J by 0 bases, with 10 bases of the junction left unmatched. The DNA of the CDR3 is TGCGCCAGCAGCAGCGGACGCGGGAGCAGCTCCTACAATGAGCAGTTCTTC. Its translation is CASSSGRGSSSYNEQFF.

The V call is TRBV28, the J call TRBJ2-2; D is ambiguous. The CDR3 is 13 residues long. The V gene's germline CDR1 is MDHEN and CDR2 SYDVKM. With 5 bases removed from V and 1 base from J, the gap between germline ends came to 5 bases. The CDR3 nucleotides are TGTGCCAGCAGTACGAGGAACACCGGGGAGCTGTTTTTT. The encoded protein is CASSTRNTGELFF.

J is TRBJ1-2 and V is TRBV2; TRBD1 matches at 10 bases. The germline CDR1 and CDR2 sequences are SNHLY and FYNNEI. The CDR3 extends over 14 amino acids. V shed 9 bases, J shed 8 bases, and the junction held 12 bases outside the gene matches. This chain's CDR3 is CASSNSGQGSGYTF. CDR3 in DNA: TGTGCCAGTTCTAACTCGGGACAGGGGAGCGGCTACACCTTC.

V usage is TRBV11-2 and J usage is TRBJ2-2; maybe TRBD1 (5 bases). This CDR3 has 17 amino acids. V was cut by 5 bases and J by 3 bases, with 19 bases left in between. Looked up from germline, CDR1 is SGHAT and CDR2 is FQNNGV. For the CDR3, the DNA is TGTGCCAGCAGCCCGCCGACAGCCCATCCAGACACCGGGGAGCTGTTTTTT. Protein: CASSPPTAHPDTGELFF. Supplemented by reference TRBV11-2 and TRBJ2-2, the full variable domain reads EAGVAQSPRYKIIEKRQSVAFWCNPISGHATLYWYQQILGQGPKLLIQFQNNGVVDDSQLPKDRFSAERLKGVDSTLKIQPAKLEDSAVYLCASSPPTAHPDTGELFFGEGSRLTVL.